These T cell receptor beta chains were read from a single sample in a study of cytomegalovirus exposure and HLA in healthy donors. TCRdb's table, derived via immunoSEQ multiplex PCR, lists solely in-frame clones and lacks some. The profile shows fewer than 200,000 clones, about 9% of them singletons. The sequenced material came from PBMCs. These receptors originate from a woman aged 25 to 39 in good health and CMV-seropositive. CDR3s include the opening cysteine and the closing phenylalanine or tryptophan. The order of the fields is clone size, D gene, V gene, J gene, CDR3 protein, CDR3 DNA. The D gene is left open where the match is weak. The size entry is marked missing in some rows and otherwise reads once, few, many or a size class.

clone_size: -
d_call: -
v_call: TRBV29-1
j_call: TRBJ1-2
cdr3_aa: CSASRESNYGYTF
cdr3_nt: TGCAGCGCGAGTCGGGAAAGTAACTATGGCTACACCTTC

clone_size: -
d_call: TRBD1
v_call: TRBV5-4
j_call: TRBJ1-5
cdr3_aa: CASSRDSGQPQHF
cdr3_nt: TGTGCCAGCAGCCGGGACAGTGGTCAGCCCCAGCATTTT

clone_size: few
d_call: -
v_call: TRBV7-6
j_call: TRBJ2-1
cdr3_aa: CASSPSLGEQFF
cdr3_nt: TGTGCCAGCAGTCCTAGTCTAGGTGAGCAGTTCTTC

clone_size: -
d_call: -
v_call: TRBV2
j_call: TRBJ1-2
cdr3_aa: CASSESVYYGYTF
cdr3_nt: TGTGCCAGCAGTGAATCCGTTTACTATGGCTACACCTTC

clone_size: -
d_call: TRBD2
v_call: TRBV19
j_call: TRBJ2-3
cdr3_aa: CASRWASGPTDTQYF
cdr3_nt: TGTGCCAGTAGATGGGCTAGCGGGCCCACAGATACGCAGTATTTT

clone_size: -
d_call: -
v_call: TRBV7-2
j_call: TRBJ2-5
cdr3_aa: CASSPRQRSQGTQYF
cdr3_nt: TGTGCCAGCAGCCCCCGGCAAAGATCGCAGGGGACCCAGTACTTC

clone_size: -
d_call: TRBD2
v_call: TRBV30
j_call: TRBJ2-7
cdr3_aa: CAWSFPSGRTNYEQYF
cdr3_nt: TGTGCCTGGAGTTTCCCTAGCGGGAGGACAAACTACGAGCAGTACTTC

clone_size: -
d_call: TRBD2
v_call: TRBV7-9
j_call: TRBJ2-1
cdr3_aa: CASRYFGREIYNEQFF
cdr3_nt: TGTGCCAGCAGATACTTCGGGAGGGAAATCTACAATGAGCAGTTCTTC

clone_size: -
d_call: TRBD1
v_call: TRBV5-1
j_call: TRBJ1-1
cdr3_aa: CASSLTGQGDTEAFF
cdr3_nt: TGCGCCAGCAGCTTGACGGGACAGGGGGACACTGAAGCTTTCTTT

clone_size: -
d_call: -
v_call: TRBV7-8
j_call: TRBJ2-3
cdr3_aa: CASSLAGGYTDTQYF
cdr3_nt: TGTGCCAGCAGCTTAGCAGGCGGCTACACAGATACGCAGTATTTT

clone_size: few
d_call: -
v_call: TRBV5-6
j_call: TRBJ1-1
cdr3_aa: CASSFSPPHSFVNTEAFF
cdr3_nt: TGTGCCAGCAGCTTCTCACCCCCACACAGTTTCGTCAACACTGAAGCTTTCTTT

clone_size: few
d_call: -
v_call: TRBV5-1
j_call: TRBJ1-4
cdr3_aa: CASSFQALQNEKLFF
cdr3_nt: TGCGCCAGCAGCTTTCAGGCCCTCCAGAATGAAAAACTGTTTTTT

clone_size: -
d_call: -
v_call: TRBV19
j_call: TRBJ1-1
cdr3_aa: CASSIGGLDTEAFF
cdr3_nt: TGTGCCAGTAGTATTGGAGGGTTAGATACTGAAGCTTTCTTT

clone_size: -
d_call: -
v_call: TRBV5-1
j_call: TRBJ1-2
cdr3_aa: CASSLDGVGYTF
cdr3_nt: TGCGCCAGCAGCTTGGACGGGGTTGGCTACACCTTC

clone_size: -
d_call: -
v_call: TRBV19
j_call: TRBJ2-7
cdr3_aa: CASSIDRLTVSHEQYF
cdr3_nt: TGTGCCAGTAGTATAGATCGGTTAACTGTCTCCCACGAGCAGTACTTC

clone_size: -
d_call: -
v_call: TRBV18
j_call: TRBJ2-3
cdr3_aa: CASSRQDWDTQYF
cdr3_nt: TGTGCCAGCTCTCGACAGGATTGGGATACGCAGTATTTT

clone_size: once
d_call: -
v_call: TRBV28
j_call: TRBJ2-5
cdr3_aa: CASSFSPEGVLGLQETQYF
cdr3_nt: TGTGCCAGCAGTTTTAGCCCCGAAGGAGTCCTTGGCCTTCAAGAGACCCAGTACTTC

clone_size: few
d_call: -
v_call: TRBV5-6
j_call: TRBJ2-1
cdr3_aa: CASSLDEYNEQFF
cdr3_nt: TGTGCCAGCAGCTTGGATGAGTACAATGAGCAGTTCTTC

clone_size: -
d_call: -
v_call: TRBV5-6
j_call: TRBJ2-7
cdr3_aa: CASIPRGGDHEQYF
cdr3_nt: TGTGCCAGCATCCCGAGGGGAGGCGACCACGAGCAGTACTTT

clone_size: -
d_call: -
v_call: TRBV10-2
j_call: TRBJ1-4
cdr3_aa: CATSKTTLNEKLFF
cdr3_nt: TGCGCCACGAGCAAGACGACTCTTAATGAAAAACTGTTTTTT

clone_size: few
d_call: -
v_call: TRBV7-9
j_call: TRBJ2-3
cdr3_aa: CASSLVVSDTDTQYF
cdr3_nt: TGTGCCAGCAGCTTAGTTGTTAGCGACACAGATACGCAGTATTTT

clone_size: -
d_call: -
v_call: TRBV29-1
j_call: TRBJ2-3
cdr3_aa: CSAVDWGDPDTQYF
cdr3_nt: TGCAGCGCTGTGGACTGGGGGGATCCAGATACGCAGTATTTT

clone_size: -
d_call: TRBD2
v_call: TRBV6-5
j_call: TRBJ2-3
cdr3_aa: CASSYAPGGPTDTQYF
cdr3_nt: TGTGCCAGCAGTTACGCCCCGGGAGGACCCACAGATACGCAGTATTTT

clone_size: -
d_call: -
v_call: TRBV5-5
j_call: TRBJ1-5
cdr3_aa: CASSLFGGNSNQPQHF
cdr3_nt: TGTGCCAGCAGCTTGTTTGGGGGGAATAGCAATCAGCCCCAGCATTTT

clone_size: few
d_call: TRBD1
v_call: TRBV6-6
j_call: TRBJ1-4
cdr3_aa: CASSSTGGANAKLFF
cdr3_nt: TGTGCCAGCAGTTCGACAGGGGGCGCAAACGCAAAACTGTTTTTT

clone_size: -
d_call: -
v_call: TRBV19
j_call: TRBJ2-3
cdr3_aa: CASSRAGVSNTQYF
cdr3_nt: TGTGCCAGTAGTAGGGCAGGGGTTAGCAATACGCAGTATTTT

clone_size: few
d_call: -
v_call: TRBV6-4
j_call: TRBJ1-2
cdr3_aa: CASRQGLRDGYTF
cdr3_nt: TGTGCCAGCAGGCAGGGACTCCGTGATGGCTACACCTTC

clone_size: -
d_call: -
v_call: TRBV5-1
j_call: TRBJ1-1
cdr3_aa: CASSLKGGAGTEAFF
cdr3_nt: TGCGCCAGCAGCTTGAAAGGAGGAGCGGGAACTGAAGCTTTCTTT

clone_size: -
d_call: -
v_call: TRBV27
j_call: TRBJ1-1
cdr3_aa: CASRPGREGTEAFF
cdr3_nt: TGTGCCAGCAGACCCGGACGGGAGGGGACTGAAGCTTTCTTT

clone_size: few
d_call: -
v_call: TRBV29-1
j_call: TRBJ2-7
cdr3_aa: CSVPKKSSYEQYF
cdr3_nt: TGCAGCGTACCCAAAAAGAGCTCCTACGAGCAGTACTTC

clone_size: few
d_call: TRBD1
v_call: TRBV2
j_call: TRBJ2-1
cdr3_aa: CASGWGQTVYNEQFF
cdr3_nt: TGTGCCAGCGGATGGGGACAGACGGTCTACAATGAGCAGTTCTTC

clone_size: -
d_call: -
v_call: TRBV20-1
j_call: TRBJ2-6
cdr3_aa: CSAPGANVLTF
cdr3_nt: TGCAGTGCTCCGGGGGCCAACGTCCTGACTTTC

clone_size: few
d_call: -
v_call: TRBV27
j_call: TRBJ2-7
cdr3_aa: CASSFQGREQYF
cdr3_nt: TGTGCCAGCAGTTTCCAAGGGAGGGAGCAGTACTTC

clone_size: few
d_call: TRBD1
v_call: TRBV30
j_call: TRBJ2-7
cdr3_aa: CAWSLDRTHSYEQYF
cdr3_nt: TGTGCCTGGAGTCTGGACAGGACACACTCCTACGAGCAGTACTTC

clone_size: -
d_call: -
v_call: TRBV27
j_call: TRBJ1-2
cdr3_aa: CASSLFSGVAYGYTF
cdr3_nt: TGTGCCAGCAGTTTATTTTCAGGCGTCGCCTATGGCTACACCTTC

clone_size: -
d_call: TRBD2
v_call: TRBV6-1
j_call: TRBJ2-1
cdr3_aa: CASSEWDYADNEQFF
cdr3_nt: TGTGCCAGCAGTGAATGGGACTACGCCGACAATGAGCAGTTCTTC

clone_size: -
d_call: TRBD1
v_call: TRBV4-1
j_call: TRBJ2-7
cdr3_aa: CASSNAGQVGSYEQYF
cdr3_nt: TGCGCCAGCAGCAATGCTGGACAGGTTGGGTCCTACGAGCAGTACTTC

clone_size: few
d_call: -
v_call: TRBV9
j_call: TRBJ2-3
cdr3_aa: CASSVADTQYF
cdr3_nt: TGTGCCAGCAGCGTTGCGGATACGCAGTATTTT

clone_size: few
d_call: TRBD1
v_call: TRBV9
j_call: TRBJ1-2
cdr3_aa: CASSATGDGYTF
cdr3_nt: TGTGCCAGCAGCGCGACAGGGGATGGCTACACCTTC

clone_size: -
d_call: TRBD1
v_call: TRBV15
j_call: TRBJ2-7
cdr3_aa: CATSRAGTGSYEQYF
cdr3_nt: TGTGCCACCAGCAGAGCAGGGACAGGGTCCTACGAGCAGTACTTC

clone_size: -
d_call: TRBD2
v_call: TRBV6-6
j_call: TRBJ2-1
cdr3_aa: CASTRSGDSYNEQFF
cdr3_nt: TGTGCCAGCACCCGTAGCGGGGACTCCTACAATGAGCAGTTCTTC

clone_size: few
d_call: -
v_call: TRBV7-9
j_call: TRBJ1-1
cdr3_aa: CASSLWQGRTEAFF
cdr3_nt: TGTGCCAGCAGCTTGTGGCAGGGAAGGACTGAAGCTTTCTTT

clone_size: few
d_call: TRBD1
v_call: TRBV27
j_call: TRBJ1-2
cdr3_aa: CASSFYRQGFGYTF
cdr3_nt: TGTGCCAGCAGTTTTTATAGACAGGGCTTTGGCTACACCTTC

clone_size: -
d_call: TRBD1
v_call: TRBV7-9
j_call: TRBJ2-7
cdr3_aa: CASSPGTGRSEQYF
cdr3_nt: TGTGCCAGCAGCCCAGGGACAGGGAGGAGCGAGCAGTACTTC

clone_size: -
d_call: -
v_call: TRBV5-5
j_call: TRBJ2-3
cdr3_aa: CASSPGVYTDTQYF
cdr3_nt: TGTGCCAGCAGCCCGGGGGTGTACACAGATACGCAGTATTTT

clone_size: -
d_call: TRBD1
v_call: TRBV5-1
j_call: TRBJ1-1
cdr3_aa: CASSLETGAHMNTEAFF
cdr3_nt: TGCGCCAGCAGCTTGGAAACAGGGGCCCACATGAACACTGAAGCTTTCTTT

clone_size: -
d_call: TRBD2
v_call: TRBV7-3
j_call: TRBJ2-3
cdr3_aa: CASSSTSGTDTQYF
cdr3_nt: TGTGCCAGCAGCTCGACTAGCGGGACAGATACGCAGTATTTT

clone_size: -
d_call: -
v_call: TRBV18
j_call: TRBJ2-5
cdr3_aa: CASSPPPGYQETQYF
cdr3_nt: TGTGCCAGCTCACCACCACCAGGGTACCAAGAGACCCAGTACTTC